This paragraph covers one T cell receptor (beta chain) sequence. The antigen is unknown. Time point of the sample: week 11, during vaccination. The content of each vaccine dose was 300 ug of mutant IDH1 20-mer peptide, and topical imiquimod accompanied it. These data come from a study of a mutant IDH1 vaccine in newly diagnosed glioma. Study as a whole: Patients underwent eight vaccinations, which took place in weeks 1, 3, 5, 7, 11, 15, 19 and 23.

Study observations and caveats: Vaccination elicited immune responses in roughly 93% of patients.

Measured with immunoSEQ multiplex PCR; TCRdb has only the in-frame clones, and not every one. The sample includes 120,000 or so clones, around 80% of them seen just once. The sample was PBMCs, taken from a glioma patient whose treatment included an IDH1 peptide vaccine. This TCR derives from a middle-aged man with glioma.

The CDR3 region is CAWSVRARLRSWDYGYTF. In DNA, the CDR3 is TGTGCCTGGAGTGTACGGGCTAGGCTCCGGAGTTGGGACTATGGCTACACCTTC. V gene TRBV30 combines with J gene TRBJ1-2; no firm D call. Germline values: CDR1 GTSNPN, CDR2 SVGIG (reference sequence). Trimming pared 0 bases from V and 3 bases from J, leaving 23 bases between. This CDR3 contains 18 residues.